This TCR beta chain was captured in a study of T-cell memory formation after mild COVID-19. This clonotype was detected only a few times. Its antigen is undetermined. There are 14 residues in the CDR3. CDR1 SGHTA and CDR2 FQGNSA come from the germline V gene. Losses at the gene ends were 2 bases for V and 6 bases for J; bases not matched to a gene: 3. Study-wide results and limits: Pre-infection memory carried some responding clones, suggesting that cross-reactive memory joined.

Amplification by 5'RACE using constant-segment primers produced TCR alpha and TCR beta cDNA libraries that carried sample barcodes and UMIs. From the 5' RACE reads, TCRdb called clonotypes with MiXCR, one entry per CDR3 protein. The sample carries a few hundred thousand distinct CDR3 sequences, 15% to 20% recorded once. The sequenced sample consisted of PBMCs or a T cell subset sorted from them (not recorded which). The TCR sequence derives from a man younger than 35 who had mild COVID-19 (a few samples of this study predate the infection). Cell type and time point are not known. The gene calls are TRBV7-2 and TRBJ2-3, with 9 bases aligning to TRBD2. DNA for the CDR3: TGTGCCAGCAGCTTAATGGCGGGGGGGGATACGCAGTATTTT. Translation: CASSLMAGGDTQYF.